The 26 T cell receptor beta chains in this list originate from one sample, sequenced in a study of human T cells and chemical hapten exposure. One entry per CDR3 protein, called by TCRdb with MiXCR from the RACE reads. The data contain about 37,000 distinct CDR3 sequences, 5.5% to 7.5% of them seen just once; the ten biggest clones take up 9.1%. Time point indicated: patch test 1, 2 weeks after DPC sensitization. Treatment denoted: therapeutic diphenylcyclopropenone sensitization with weekly scalp DPC. Total RNA was extracted from unfractionated whole blood. The specimen comprised whole blood, sampled in connection with sensitization to the hapten diphenylcyclopropenone (DPC). The receptors originated from a woman aged 25 to 45 with alopecia areata. Some clones in this sample may be carry-over from other donors' samples.

The sample holds a few counts of this clonotype. The J gene is TRBJ2-3, the V gene TRBV20-1; 9 positions match TRBD2. Germline V CDR1 and CDR2: DFQATT, SNEGSKA (reference sequence). Germline trimming cut 2 bases from V and 5 bases from J; bases unmatched to any gene: 11. This CDR3 region has 16 residues. The CDR3 sequence is CSARSGAGGPGDTQYF. The CDR3 region has the DNA TGCAGTGCTAGAAGTGGGGCGGGGGGGCCCGGAGATACGCAGTATTTT.

This clonotype was seen at least ten times. The V call is TRBV7-8, the J call TRBJ2-3, with unresolved D. This CDR3 is 10 amino acids long. Trimming pared 1 base from V and 7 bases from J, leaving 0 bases between. The germline V gene encodes CDR1 SGHVS and CDR2 FQNEAQ. CDR3 nucleotide sequence: TGTGCCAGCAGCTTAGATACGCAGTATTTT. Translating gives CASSLDTQYF.

The chain employs TRBV18 and TRBJ2-4; TRBD1 agrees at 7 bases. Germline values: CDR1 KGHSH, CDR2 LQKENI. There are 15 residues in the CDR3. V lost 3 bases to trimming and J lost 6 bases; unmatched junction nucleotides: 8. CDR3 amino acids: CASSPARGRVNIQYF. The CDR3 DNA is TGTGCCAGCTCACCTGCTAGGGGGCGCGTAAACATTCAGTACTTC.

This clonotype was picked up a small number of times. This chain links TRBV27 with TRBJ2-1; possible D gene TRBD1, 6 bases. Per the germline V gene, CDR1 is MNHEY and CDR2 is SMNVEV (reference sequence). V gave up 4 bases and J gave up 9 bases, with 16 bases separating them. CDR3 length: 14 amino acids. CDR3 nucleotides: TGTGCCAGCAGTTGGGCCCTAGACAGGACTGAGCAGTTCTTC. Translating gives CASSWALDRTEQFF.

This clonotype was counted at least ten times. This chain links TRBV27 with TRBJ2-3; 8 nucleotides match TRBD1. The CDR3 covers 14 residues. Per germline, CDR1 MNHEY and CDR2 SMNVEV (reference sequence). Unmatched junction bases numbered 7, after V lost 8 bases and J lost 3 bases. CDR3 coding DNA: TGTGCCAGCGGAACCACAGGGGGGACAGATACGCAGTATTTT. Its translation: CASGTTGGTDTQYF.

This clonotype has more than one count but fewer than ten. This chain uses TRBV28 with TRBJ1-2; D not resolved. CDR1 and CDR2 from the germline V gene are MDHEN and SYDVKM. Trimming removed 4 bases at V and 7 bases at J, with 16 bases between. This CDR3 region has 14 residues. CDR3 nucleotide sequence: TGTGCCAGCAGTTCCCGGGTTTCCTCTACTGGCTACACCTTC. Its protein product is CASSSRVSSTGYTF.

This clonotype has more than one count but fewer than ten. The V and J genes are TRBV12-3 or TRBV12-4 and TRBJ2-3, with a weak D call TRBD2 (6 bases). Trimming removed 6 bases at V and 2 bases at J, with 9 bases between. This CDR3 region has 13 residues. The chain's CDR3 is CASRDYSTDTQYF. In nucleotides, the CDR3 is TGTGCCAGCAGGGACTACTCCACAGATACGCAGTATTTT.

With respect to this clonotype: A much larger clone differs by one base, so this may be a read error. The chain links TRBV5-1 to TRBJ2-3; D unresolved. Germline CDR1 and CDR2: SGHRS and YFSETQ. This CDR3 contains 14 residues. V shed 4 bases and J shed 6 bases, with 15 bases lying between them. The CDR3 here is CASSPDMVYDTQYF. The DNA for the CDR3 is TGCGCCAGCAGCCCCGACATGGTATACGATACGCAGTATTTT.

The table lists this clonotype with a few counts. The gene calls are TRBV7-2 and TRBJ2-3, with no clear D. Germline V lookup: CDR1 SGHTA, CDR2 FQGNSA. The V end was cut by 8 bases, the J end by 1 base, with 16 bases between. This CDR3 has 15 residues. The DNA of the CDR3 is TGTGCCAGCCTCAAATCGGCGGTCGGCACAGATACGCAGTATTTT. It translates to CASLKSAVGTDTQYF.

In its sample, this clonotype was seen many times. The chain joins TRBV12-3 or TRBV12-4 to TRBJ1-5; D gene uncertain. The CDR3 covers 15 residues. The V and J ends lost 4 bases and 3 bases respectively, with 13 bases between them. This chain's CDR3 is CASSYRVFSNQPQHF. The CDR3 region has the DNA TGTGCCAGCAGTTACCGGGTCTTCTCCAATCAGCCCCAGCATTTT.

This clonotype was counted at least ten times. J is TRBJ2-7 and V is TRBV9, with D hard to call. The CDR3 has 14 residues. Germline-derived CDR1 and CDR2 are SGDLS and YYNGEE. V was cut by 2 bases and J by 2 bases, with 11 bases left in between. CDR3 in DNA: TGTGCCAGCAGCGTTGGCAGCTCGGCCTACGAGCAGTACTTC. It codes for CASSVGSSAYEQYF.

This clonotype was picked up many times. The chain couples TRBV6-2 or TRBV6-3 to TRBJ1-1; D is undetermined. The ends were cut back, 4 bases at V and 4 bases at J, with 10 bases in the middle. Germline V gives CDR1 MNHEY, CDR2 SVGEGT. The CDR3 has 13 residues. CDR3 DNA: TGTGCCAGCAGTTTCGGATTGAGCACTGAAGCTTTCTTT. This encodes CASSFGLSTEAFF.

This clonotype was counted ten times or more. The rearrangement links TRBV20-1 to TRBJ2-2, with unresolved D. The V gene's germline CDR1 is DFQATT and CDR2 SNEGSKA (reference sequence). Trimming cost V 3 bases and J 0 bases, with 8 bases left between them. There are 14 residues in the CDR3. In DNA form, the CDR3 reads TGCAGTGCTAGTTTGTCAACGAACACCGGGGAGCTGTTTTTT. This encodes CSASLSTNTGELFF.

This chain uses TRBV20-1 with TRBJ1-5, with TRBD1 identical over 9 bases. The CDR3 has 15 amino acids. Germline-derived CDR1 and CDR2 are DFQATT and SNEGSKA (reference sequence). Unmatched junction bases numbered 3, after V lost 1 base and J lost 2 bases. The CDR3 loop reads CSARGGDRGNQPQHF. CDR3 nucleotides: TGCAGTGCTAGAGGGGGGGACAGGGGCAATCAGCCCCAGCATTTT.

This clonotype occurred many times. The chain recombines TRBV4-3 with TRBJ2-1; 9 nucleotides line up with TRBD2. The V gene end was trimmed by 4 bases and the J gene end by 12 bases; junction bases not matched to a gene: 13. The CDR3 spans 15 residues. The germline gives CDR1 LGHNA, CDR2 YSLEER. This CDR3 reads CASSPRLAEIIGQFF. The CDR3 DNA sequence: TGCGCCAGCAGCCCAAGACTAGCGGAGATAATAGGGCAGTTCTTC.

This clonotype was seen ten or more times. This sequence joins TRBV2 and TRBJ2-3, with 11 positions matching TRBD2. This CDR3 contains 15 residues. With V trimmed by 5 bases and J by 6 bases, 7 bases remained unmatched. Germline CDR1 and CDR2: SNHLY and FYNNEI. This chain's CDR3 is CASSFSGGALDTQYF. CDR3 in DNA: TGTGCCAGCAGTTTTAGCGGGGGGGCTTTGGATACGCAGTATTTT.

Of note for this clonotype: A far larger clone is a single base away, which makes a read error likely. V gene TRBV3-2 combines with J gene TRBJ2-3; the D segment call TRBD2 is taken from the table without a DNA check. TRBV3-2 is reported as a pseudogene. The length of the CDR3 is 18 residues. The CDR3 reads CASSQDLSASGVTDTQYF. The CDR3 nucleotides read TGTGCCAGCAGCCAAGATCTATCGGCTAGCGGGGTCACAGATACGCAGTATTTT.

This chain uses TRBV6-5 with TRBJ2-6, with 10 bases fitting TRBD1. Germline V CDR1 and CDR2: MNHEY, SVGAGI. CDR3 length: 16 residues. V lost 5 bases and J lost 2; bases outside the gene matches: 3. The CDR3: CASSVDRGPGANVLTF. CDR3 bases: TGTGCCAGCAGTGTAGACAGGGGGCCTGGGGCCAACGTCCTGACTTTC.

In this sample, this clonotype turned up many times. The chain links TRBV6-1 to TRBJ1-2; 11 bases are shared with TRBD1. Germline V lookup: CDR1 MNHNS, CDR2 SASEGT. The CDR3 totals 14 residues. J was trimmed by 4 bases and V by 6 bases; bases with no gene match: 4. The CDR3 spells CASRLDRGLYGYTF. As DNA, the CDR3 is TGTGCCAGCAGGCTGGACAGGGGGCTCTATGGCTACACCTTC.

The table lists this clonotype with many counts. The gene calls are TRBV12-3 or TRBV12-4 and TRBJ2-4, with D possibly being TRBD1 (6 bases). The CDR3 is 16 amino acids. The ends were cut back, 2 bases at V and 8 bases at J, with 19 bases in the middle. CDR3 in amino acids: CASSLYSGGAADIQYF. The CDR3 nucleotides read TGTGCCAGCAGTTTATATAGTGGGGGCGCCGCGGACATTCAGTACTTC.

V gene TRBV5-5 combines with J gene TRBJ2-1; maybe TRBD2 (6 bases). This CDR3 has 14 amino acids. Germline-derived CDR1 and CDR2 are SGHKS and YYEKEE (reference sequence). V was trimmed by 0 bases and J by 5 bases, leaving 9 bases between them. The CDR3 nucleotides read TGTGCCAGCAGCTTGGTGGGGGAGGACAATGAGCAGTTCTTC. Translation gives CASSLVGEDNEQFF.

This clonotype was recorded many times. The genes are TRBV7-9 and TRBJ2-3; no firm D call. The germline CDR1 and CDR2 sequences are SEHNR and FQNEAQ (reference sequence). Trimming pared 8 bases from V and 0 bases from J, leaving 12 bases between. This CDR3 spans 14 amino acids. The CDR3 spells CASLKTSSTDTQYF. CDR3 DNA: TGTGCCAGCTTAAAAACAAGTAGCACAGATACGCAGTATTTT.

This clonotype came up many times. The V and J genes are TRBV20-1 and TRBJ2-7; TRBD2 matches 10 bases. V trimming: 3 bases; J trimming: 7 bases; junction bases outside the gene matches: 6. The CDR3 consists of 13 residues. Germline V gene data show CDR1 as DFQATT and CDR2 as SNEGSKA (reference sequence). The CDR3 nucleotides read TGCAGTGCTAGGGCTAGCGGGGGATGGGAGCAGTACTTC. It specifies CSARASGGWEQYF.

This clonotype was found a few times. The chain combines TRBV7-2 with TRBJ2-3; TRBD2 aligns across 11 bases. CDR1 and CDR2 from the germline V gene are SGHTA and FQGNSA. This CDR3 contains 15 residues. The V segment lost 7 bases and the J segment 8 bases; nucleotides outside the gene matches: 11. The CDR3 protein is CASTLSGGASLTQYF. CDR3 bases: TGTGCCAGCACCCTTAGCGGGGGGGCCTCCCTTACGCAGTATTTT. Using reference TRBV7-2 and TRBJ2-3 for the parts outside the CDR3, the full variable domain is GAGVSQSPSNKVTEKGKDVELRCDPISGHTALYWYRQSLGQGLEFLIYFQGNSAPDKSGLPSDRFSAERTGGSVSTLTIQRTQQEDSAVYLCASTLSGGASLTQYFGPGTRLTVL.

This clonotype was seen more than once but under ten times. The V and J genes are TRBV18 and TRBJ2-7, with D possibly TRBD1 on 6 matching bases. V was clipped by 6 bases and J by 0 bases, with 12 bases between them. The CDR3 consists of 14 residues. Looked up from germline, CDR1 is KGHSH and CDR2 is LQKENI. As DNA, the CDR3 is TGTGCCAGCTCGCCCGAGGACAGCTCCTACGAGCAGTACTTC. Residues: CASSPEDSSYEQYF.

This clonotype has at least ten counts. CDR3 nucleotides: TGTGCCAGCAGTTACTTTGGAGGGGGCGCAGATACGCAGTATTTT. Its translation: CASSYFGGGADTQYF. The V gene is TRBV6-2 or TRBV6-3, the J gene TRBJ2-3, with a weak D call TRBD1 (7 bases). The V end lost 1 base, the J end lost 4 bases, and 12 bases lay between the germline ends. The CDR3 is made up of 15 amino acids. Germline V lookup: CDR1 MNHEY, CDR2 SVGEGT.